This TCR beta chain appears in the sequencing data of a study of cytomegalovirus exposure and HLA in healthy donors. Overall study context: An early data release held some 89 million unique TCRs from HLA-typed donors. Study-level findings and limits: Later, TCR association rates were found to vary by HLA locus, highest for DRB1 and lowest for HLA-C. Rare sequences made up most TCRs, while some public TCRs were found in many donors.

This CDR3 is built from 16 residues. Trimming removed 4 bases from V and 2 bases from J; junction bases left unmatched: 11. Per the germline V gene, CDR1 is SGHNT and CDR2 is YYREEE (reference sequence). Both 60 Vbeta primers and 13 Jbeta primers went into the PCR. Profiled with immunoSEQ multiplex PCR; TCRdb holds only in-frame clones, not every one. The sample contains around 150,000 clones, roughly three quarters of which appear only once. Concerning this clone itself: Its specificity is not known.

Sequencing was performed on PBMCs. The origin of this receptor is a woman aged 40 to 50 in good health and CMV-seronegative. The chain joins TRBV5-4 to TRBJ2-7; 8 bases line up with TRBD2. CDR3 coding DNA: TGTGCCAGCAGCCCGGGTGGGACTAGAACAACCTACGAGCAGTACTTC. Translated, it gives CASSPGGTRTTYEQYF.